This T cell receptor beta chain derives from a study of Ad26.COV2.S vaccination and SARS-CoV-2 variants. Points from the study as a whole: For non-spike TCRs, breadth in vaccine recipients resembled that in placebo recipients. Individuals receiving vaccine had higher spike-specific TCR breadth than placebo recipients did. Substantial post-vaccination breadth of spike-specific CD8+ and CD4+ T cell responses was reported.

As for treatment: 19 received Ad26.COV2.S at low or high dose, single or two shots; several received placebo; per-sample allocation not given. Samples were taken on day 63 after the first vaccine or placebo injection. The individual, an adult aged 18-55 years, was a donor in Boston. TCRdb's copy holds only in-frame clones and misses some; the assay was immunoSEQ multiplex PCR. The sample contains hundreds of thousands of clones, 75% to 90% of which appear only once. With regard to this clone: Its target is not known.

The germline gives CDR1 MDHEN, CDR2 SYDVKM. The V and J ends lost 2 bases and 8 bases respectively, with 13 bases between them. The length of the CDR3 is 14 residues. The sequence derives from a person between 18 and 59 years old who received the Ad26.COV2.S COVID-19 vaccine or a placebo. Sequenced material: peripheral blood, taken in a trial of Ad26.COV2.S vaccine versus placebo. The rearrangement links TRBV28 to TRBJ1-5; perhaps TRBD1 as D (5 bases). The CDR3 nucleotides are TGTGCCAGCAGTTTACCAGGGAAACGTGAGCCCCAGCATTTT. It translates to CASSLPGKREPQHF. The complete variable domain, with remaining parts taken from reference TRBV28 and TRBJ1-5, reads DVKVTQSSRYLVKRTGEKVFLECVQDMDHENMFWYRQDPGLGLRLIYFSYDVKMKEKGDIPEGYSVSREKKERFSLILESASTNQTSMYLCASSLPGKREPQHFGDGTRLSIL.